This is a list of T cell receptor beta chains from one sample in a study of cytomegalovirus exposure and HLA in healthy donors. Only in-frame clones appear in the TCRdb table, and some are missing; sequencing was by immunoSEQ multiplex PCR. The table includes under 200,000 clones, more than 9.5% detected once. The sample was PBMCs. The receptors come from a middle-aged man in good health and CMV-seropositive. Each CDR3 is given with its conserved first and last residue. The order of the fields is V gene, J gene, D gene, clone size, CDR3 DNA, CDR3 protein. A D gene is named only where the DNA matches it firmly. The size field is filled for only some rows; it gives once, few, many or a size class.

v_gene: TRBV9
j_gene: TRBJ2-2
d_gene: TRBD2
abundance: .
CDR3nt: TGTGCCAGCAGCGTCCCTCCTAGCGGGGCGAACACCGGGGAGCTGTTTTTT
CDR3aa: CASSVPPSGANTGELFF

v_gene: TRBV4-2
j_gene: TRBJ1-2
d_gene: TRBD1
abundance: few
CDR3nt: TGTGCCAGCAGCCAATGGGACAGGGACTATGGCTACACCTTC
CDR3aa: CASSQWDRDYGYTF

v_gene: TRBV11-2
j_gene: TRBJ2-5
d_gene: TRBD1
abundance: few
CDR3nt: TGTGCCAGCAGCTCGGGACAGCAAGAGACCCAGTACTTC
CDR3aa: CASSSGQQETQYF

v_gene: TRBV30
j_gene: TRBJ1-3
d_gene: .
abundance: .
CDR3nt: TGTGCCTGGAGTGTACGGGTTCGAGGAAACACCATATATTTT
CDR3aa: CAWSVRVRGNTIYF

v_gene: TRBV14
j_gene: TRBJ2-3
d_gene: TRBD1
abundance: few
CDR3nt: TGTGCCAGCAGCGCAACCGGGACAGTACCTTTATATACGCAGTATTTT
CDR3aa: CASSATGTVPLYTQYF

v_gene: TRBV18
j_gene: TRBJ1-3
d_gene: .
abundance: .
CDR3nt: TGTGCCAGCTCACCTCAAGACAGACTCATATATTTT
CDR3aa: CASSPQDRLIYF

v_gene: TRBV5-1
j_gene: TRBJ1-2
d_gene: TRBD1
abundance: .
CDR3nt: TGCGCCAGCAGCTCGGGACAGGTCTATGGCTACCCCTTC
CDR3aa: CASSSGQVYGYPF

v_gene: TRBV29-1
j_gene: TRBJ2-2
d_gene: TRBD1
abundance: .
CDR3nt: TGCAGCGTTCGGACAGGGCAGAACACCGGGGAGCTGTTTTTT
CDR3aa: CSVRTGQNTGELFF

v_gene: TRBV2
j_gene: TRBJ2-5
d_gene: .
abundance: few
CDR3nt: TGTGCCAGCAAGGTGGGGGCGGAGACCCAGTACTTC
CDR3aa: CASKVGAETQYF

v_gene: TRBV9
j_gene: TRBJ2-1
d_gene: .
abundance: .
CDR3nt: TGTGCCAGCAGCCCAGGGGGGCTAGATGGTGAGCAGTTCTTC
CDR3aa: CASSPGGLDGEQFF

v_gene: TRBV5-1
j_gene: TRBJ2-5
d_gene: .
abundance: few
CDR3nt: TGCGCCAGCAGGGTTTCCGAGGGAGCCAGGGAGACCCAGTACTTC
CDR3aa: CASRVSEGARETQYF

v_gene: TRBV6-5
j_gene: TRBJ1-6
d_gene: .
abundance: .
CDR3nt: TGTGCCAGCAGTCCAACCAGGAGGGGCAATTCACCCCTCCACTTT
CDR3aa: CASSPTRRGNSPLHF

v_gene: TRBV6-5
j_gene: TRBJ2-1
d_gene: TRBD1
abundance: few
CDR3nt: TGTGCCAGCAGTTACGACAGGGTCTACAATGAGCAGTTCTTC
CDR3aa: CASSYDRVYNEQFF

v_gene: TRBV7-2
j_gene: TRBJ2-5
d_gene: .
abundance: .
CDR3nt: TGTGCCAGCAGCTTAGCTAGGGAGGAGACCCAGTACTTC
CDR3aa: CASSLAREETQYF

v_gene: TRBV5-1
j_gene: TRBJ2-7
d_gene: .
abundance: .
CDR3nt: TGCGCCAGCAGCTATGACAGTTCCTCCGAGCAGTACTTC
CDR3aa: CASSYDSSSEQYF

v_gene: TRBV2
j_gene: TRBJ2-3
d_gene: .
abundance: few
CDR3nt: TGTGCCAGCATAGGGGCGAAAACAGATACGCAGTATTTT
CDR3aa: CASIGAKTDTQYF

v_gene: TRBV5-8
j_gene: TRBJ1-4
d_gene: TRBD1
abundance: few
CDR3nt: TGTGCCAGCAGCTTGTTGGACAGGGGGCGTGAAAAACTGTTTTTT
CDR3aa: CASSLLDRGREKLFF

v_gene: TRBV25-1
j_gene: TRBJ1-2
d_gene: .
abundance: few
CDR3nt: TGTGCCAGCTACAGGGAGTTCTATGGCTACACCTTC
CDR3aa: CASYREFYGYTF

v_gene: TRBV7-9
j_gene: TRBJ2-2
d_gene: .
abundance: .
CDR3nt: TGTGCCAGCAGCCCGGTGGGGGGCGGGGAGCTGTTTTTT
CDR3aa: CASSPVGGGELFF

v_gene: TRBV18
j_gene: TRBJ1-6
d_gene: TRBD1
abundance: few
CDR3nt: TGTGCCAGCTCACTACAGGGGTCCTATAATTCACCCCTCCACTTT
CDR3aa: CASSLQGSYNSPLHF

v_gene: TRBV18
j_gene: TRBJ2-2
d_gene: .
abundance: .
CDR3nt: TGTGCCAGCTCACCCCAAAATCTCGCGGCCACCGGGGAGCTGTTTTTT
CDR3aa: CASSPQNLAATGELFF

v_gene: TRBV6-6
j_gene: TRBJ2-7
d_gene: .
abundance: few
CDR3nt: TGTGCCAGCAGTTACCTGCGACAGTTCTACGAGCAGTACTTC
CDR3aa: CASSYLRQFYEQYF

v_gene: TRBV5-4
j_gene: TRBJ1-2
d_gene: .
abundance: few
CDR3nt: TGTGCCAGCAGCCCGGACAGTTATGGCTACACCTTC
CDR3aa: CASSPDSYGYTF

v_gene: TRBV27
j_gene: TRBJ2-3
d_gene: TRBD1
abundance: once
CDR3nt: TGTGCCAGCAGTTTAGTACAGGGGTGGGCAGATACGCAGTATTTT
CDR3aa: CASSLVQGWADTQYF

v_gene: TRBV7-9
j_gene: TRBJ1-5
d_gene: .
abundance: .
CDR3nt: TGTGCCAGCAGCATAGCCGGGACACAAAATCAGCCCCAGCATTTT
CDR3aa: CASSIAGTQNQPQHF

v_gene: TRBV5-6
j_gene: TRBJ2-3
d_gene: TRBD2
abundance: few
CDR3nt: TGTGCCAGCAGCTTTGGGAGCGGGGGGTTTGCAGATACGCAGTATTTT
CDR3aa: CASSFGSGGFADTQYF

v_gene: TRBV7-2
j_gene: TRBJ2-3
d_gene: .
abundance: .
CDR3nt: TGTGCCAGCAGCTTAGTATTTACAGGGAGTAGCACAGATACGCAGTATTTT
CDR3aa: CASSLVFTGSSTDTQYF

v_gene: TRBV28
j_gene: TRBJ1-1
d_gene: TRBD1
abundance: .
CDR3nt: TGTGCCAGCAGTTTGACAGGGATATCGAACACTGAAGCTTTCTTT
CDR3aa: CASSLTGISNTEAFF

v_gene: TRBV5-4
j_gene: TRBJ1-6
d_gene: TRBD1
abundance: .
CDR3nt: TGTGCCAGCAGCTTGGGACAGGGGTATAATTCACCCCTCCACTTT
CDR3aa: CASSLGQGYNSPLHF

v_gene: TRBV6-5
j_gene: TRBJ1-1
d_gene: TRBD1
abundance: .
CDR3nt: TGTGCCAGCAGTACGGGACAGGGGTTAAGCACTGAAGCTTTCTTT
CDR3aa: CASSTGQGLSTEAFF

v_gene: TRBV5-1
j_gene: TRBJ2-3
d_gene: TRBD1
abundance: few
CDR3nt: TGCGCCAGCAGCTCTCGACAGGGGGCAGCAGATACGCAGTATTTT
CDR3aa: CASSSRQGAADTQYF

v_gene: TRBV19
j_gene: TRBJ2-7
d_gene: TRBD2
abundance: few
CDR3nt: TGTGCCAGTAGTATCTTGGTAGCGGGGGCTACCTACGAGCAGTACTTC
CDR3aa: CASSILVAGATYEQYF

v_gene: TRBV5-1
j_gene: TRBJ2-3
d_gene: TRBD2
abundance: .
CDR3nt: TGCGCCAGCAGTTTTAGCGGGGGGGCAGGAGATACGCAGTATTTT
CDR3aa: CASSFSGGAGDTQYF

v_gene: TRBV27
j_gene: TRBJ1-2
d_gene: .
abundance: .
CDR3nt: TGTGCCAGCAGTGCTCGCCCTCCCGACACCTTCTATGGCTACACCTTC
CDR3aa: CASSARPPDTFYGYTF

v_gene: TRBV7-8
j_gene: TRBJ1-3
d_gene: .
abundance: few
CDR3nt: TGTGCCAGCAGCTTAGCTGCAGGCTCTGGAAACACCATATATTTT
CDR3aa: CASSLAAGSGNTIYF

v_gene: TRBV6-5
j_gene: TRBJ1-5
d_gene: .
abundance: .
CDR3nt: TGTGCCAGCAGTTTCGACAGTAGCAATCAGCCCCAGCATTTT
CDR3aa: CASSFDSSNQPQHF

v_gene: TRBV28
j_gene: TRBJ1-6
d_gene: TRBD1
abundance: few
CDR3nt: TGTGCCAGCAGTTCAGGGGGCTCACCCCTCCACTTT
CDR3aa: CASSSGGSPLHF

v_gene: TRBV5-4
j_gene: TRBJ1-1
d_gene: .
abundance: few
CDR3nt: TGTGCCAGCAGTCGGACAGTCTCGAACACTGAAGCTTTCTTT
CDR3aa: CASSRTVSNTEAFF

v_gene: TRBV6-6
j_gene: TRBJ2-7
d_gene: TRBD1
abundance: .
CDR3nt: TGTGCCAGCAAGGGACAGGGGGCGCGGGAGCAGTACTTC
CDR3aa: CASKGQGAREQYF

v_gene: TRBV28
j_gene: TRBJ1-6
d_gene: TRBD1
abundance: few
CDR3nt: TGTGCCAGCAGTTTGTCGGACAGGGGGAATTCACCCCTCCACTTT
CDR3aa: CASSLSDRGNSPLHF

v_gene: TRBV7-2
j_gene: TRBJ2-1
d_gene: .
abundance: .
CDR3nt: TGTGCCAGCAGCGCAATAGTGGGAGGTGAGCAGTTCTTC
CDR3aa: CASSAIVGGEQFF

v_gene: TRBV28
j_gene: TRBJ1-5
d_gene: TRBD1
abundance: .
CDR3nt: TGTGCCAGCAGTCCCCTCGGACAGGGCAATCAGCCCCAGCATTTT
CDR3aa: CASSPLGQGNQPQHF

v_gene: TRBV5-4
j_gene: TRBJ2-3
d_gene: .
abundance: .
CDR3nt: TGTGCCAGCAGCCCCCTTGCGCCCGGCACAGATACGCAGTATTTT
CDR3aa: CASSPLAPGTDTQYF

v_gene: TRBV5-4
j_gene: TRBJ1-2
d_gene: .
abundance: few
CDR3nt: TGTGCCAGCAGCGTAACAGGGAACTATGGCTACACCTTC
CDR3aa: CASSVTGNYGYTF

v_gene: TRBV7-2
j_gene: TRBJ2-1
d_gene: TRBD2
abundance: few
CDR3nt: TGTGCCAGCAGCATTTTACTAGCGGGGGCGCTAAATGAGCAGTTCTTC
CDR3aa: CASSILLAGALNEQFF

v_gene: TRBV7-6
j_gene: TRBJ1-1
d_gene: .
abundance: many
CDR3nt: TGTGCCAGCAGCCCCCCCGGGGACACTGAAGCTTTCTTT
CDR3aa: CASSPPGDTEAFF

v_gene: TRBV11-2
j_gene: TRBJ1-5
d_gene: .
abundance: few
CDR3nt: TGTGCCAGCAGCTTAGGCAGTAATAGCAATCAGCCCCAGCATTTT
CDR3aa: CASSLGSNSNQPQHF

v_gene: TRBV28
j_gene: TRBJ2-7
d_gene: .
abundance: .
CDR3nt: TGTGCCAGCAGTTCAAGAGCGGGTGAGCAGTACTTC
CDR3aa: CASSSRAGEQYF

v_gene: TRBV4-3
j_gene: TRBJ2-7
d_gene: .
abundance: few
CDR3nt: TGCGCCAGCAGCCAAGATAGAGGTCCCTACGAGCAGTACTTC
CDR3aa: CASSQDRGPYEQYF

v_gene: TRBV6-5
j_gene: TRBJ2-2
d_gene: .
abundance: .
CDR3nt: TGTGCCAGCAGTTACTCTGTGCGGGCCACCGGGGAGCTGTTTTTT
CDR3aa: CASSYSVRATGELFF

v_gene: TRBV11-2
j_gene: TRBJ1-6
d_gene: .
abundance: .
CDR3nt: TGTGCCAGCAGCTTAGATCTTCAGGGTGGTGATTCACCCCTCCACTTT
CDR3aa: CASSLDLQGGDSPLHF

v_gene: TRBV4-3
j_gene: TRBJ1-2
d_gene: TRBD1
abundance: .
CDR3nt: TGCGCCAGCAGCCAAGATGGACAGGGGGGCTATGGCTACACCTTC
CDR3aa: CASSQDGQGGYGYTF

v_gene: TRBV30
j_gene: TRBJ2-7
d_gene: .
abundance: few
CDR3nt: TGTGCCTGGAGTGGATACACCTACGAGCAGTACTTC
CDR3aa: CAWSGYTYEQYF